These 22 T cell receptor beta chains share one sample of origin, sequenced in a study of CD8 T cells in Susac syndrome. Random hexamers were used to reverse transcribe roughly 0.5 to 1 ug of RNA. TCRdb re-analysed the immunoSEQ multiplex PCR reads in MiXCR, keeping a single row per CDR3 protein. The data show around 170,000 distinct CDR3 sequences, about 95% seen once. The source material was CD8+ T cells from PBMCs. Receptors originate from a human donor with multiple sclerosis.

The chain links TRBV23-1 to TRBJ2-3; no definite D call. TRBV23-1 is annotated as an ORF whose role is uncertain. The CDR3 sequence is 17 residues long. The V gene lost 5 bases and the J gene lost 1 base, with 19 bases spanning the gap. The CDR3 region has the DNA TGCGCCAGCAGTGAAAAGACCGAGTTTTGGGGCACAGATACGCAGTATTTT. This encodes CASSEKTEFWGTDTQYF.

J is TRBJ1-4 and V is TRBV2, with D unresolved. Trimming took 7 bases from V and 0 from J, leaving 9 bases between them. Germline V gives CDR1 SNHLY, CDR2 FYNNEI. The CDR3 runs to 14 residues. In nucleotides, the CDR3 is TGTGCCAGCACCCGACAAGCAACTAATGAAAAACTGTTTTTT. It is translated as CASTRQATNEKLFF.

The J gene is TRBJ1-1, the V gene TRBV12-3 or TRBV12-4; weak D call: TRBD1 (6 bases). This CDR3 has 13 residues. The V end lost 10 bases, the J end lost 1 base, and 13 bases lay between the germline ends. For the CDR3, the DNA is TGTGCCATAAGGACAGATAAGAACACTGAAGCTTTCTTT. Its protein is CAIRTDKNTEAFF.

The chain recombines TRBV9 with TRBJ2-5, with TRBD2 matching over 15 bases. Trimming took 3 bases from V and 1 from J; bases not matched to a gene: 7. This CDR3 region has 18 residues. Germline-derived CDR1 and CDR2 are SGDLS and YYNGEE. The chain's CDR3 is CASSDGLAGGPSQETQYF. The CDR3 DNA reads TGTGCCAGCAGCGACGGACTAGCGGGAGGGCCTTCCCAAGAGACCCAGTACTTC.

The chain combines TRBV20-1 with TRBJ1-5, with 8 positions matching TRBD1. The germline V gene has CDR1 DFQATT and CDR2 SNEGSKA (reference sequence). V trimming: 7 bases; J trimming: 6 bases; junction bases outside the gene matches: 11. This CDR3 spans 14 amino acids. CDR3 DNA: TGCAGTGTTGCCTCCGGACAGGGAACTCAGCCCCAGCATTTT. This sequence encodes CSVASGQGTQPQHF.

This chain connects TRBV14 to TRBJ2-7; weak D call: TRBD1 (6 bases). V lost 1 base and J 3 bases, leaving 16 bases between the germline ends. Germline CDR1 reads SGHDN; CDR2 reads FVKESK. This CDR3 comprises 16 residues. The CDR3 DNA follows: TGTGCCAGCAGCCAAGGCTTTGGGGGCGCTGGCTACGAGCAGTACTTC. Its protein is CASSQGFGGAGYEQYF. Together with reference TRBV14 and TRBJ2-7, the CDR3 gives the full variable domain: EAGVTQFPSHSVIEKGQTVTLRCDPISGHDNLYWYRRVMGKEIKFLLHFVKESKQDESGMPNNRFLAERTGGTYSTLKVQPAELEDSGVYFCASSQGFGGAGYEQYFGPGTRLTVT.

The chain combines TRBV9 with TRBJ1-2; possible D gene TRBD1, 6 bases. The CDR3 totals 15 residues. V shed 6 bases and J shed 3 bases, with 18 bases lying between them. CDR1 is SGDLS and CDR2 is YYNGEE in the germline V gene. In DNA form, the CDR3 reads TGTGCCAGCACAGTGTCAGGGGAATTGCACTATGGCTACACCTTC. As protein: CASTVSGELHYGYTF.

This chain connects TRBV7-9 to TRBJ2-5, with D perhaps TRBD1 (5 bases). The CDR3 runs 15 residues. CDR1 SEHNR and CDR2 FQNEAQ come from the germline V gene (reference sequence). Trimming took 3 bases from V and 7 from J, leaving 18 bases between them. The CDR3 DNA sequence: TGTGCCAGCAGCTTCGGCGAGAGCAGGGTTGGGACCCAGTACTTC. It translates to CASSFGESRVGTQYF.

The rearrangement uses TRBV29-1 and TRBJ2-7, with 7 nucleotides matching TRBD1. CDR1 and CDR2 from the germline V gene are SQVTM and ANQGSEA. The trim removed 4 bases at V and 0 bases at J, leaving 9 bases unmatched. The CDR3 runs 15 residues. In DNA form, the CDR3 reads TGCAGCGTTGGGATGACAGGGCCCAGCTCCTACGAGCAGTACTTC. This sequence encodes CSVGMTGPSSYEQYF.

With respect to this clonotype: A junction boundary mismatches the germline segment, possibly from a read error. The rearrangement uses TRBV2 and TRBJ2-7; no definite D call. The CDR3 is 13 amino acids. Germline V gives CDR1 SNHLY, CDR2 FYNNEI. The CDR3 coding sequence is TGTGCCAGCTGTGAGACAAGCTCCTACGAGCAGTACTTC. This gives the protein CASCETSSYEQYF.

CDR3 loop: CARNTRAEGYTF. As DNA, the CDR3 is TGTGCCAGAAATACCAGGGCAGAAGGCTACACCTTC. The chain is built from TRBV2 and TRBJ1-2, with D perhaps TRBD1 (5 bases). Germline V gene data show CDR1 as SNHLY and CDR2 as FYNNEI. This CDR3 comprises 12 residues. V lost 9 bases to trimming and J lost 8 bases, with 16 bases between them. Supplemented by reference TRBV2 and TRBJ1-2, the full variable domain reads EPEVTQTPSHQVTQMGQEVILRCVPISNHLYFYWYRQILGQKVEFLVSFYNNEISEKSEIFDDQFSVERPDGSNFTLKIRSTKLEDSAMYFCARNTRAEGYTFGSGTRLTVV.

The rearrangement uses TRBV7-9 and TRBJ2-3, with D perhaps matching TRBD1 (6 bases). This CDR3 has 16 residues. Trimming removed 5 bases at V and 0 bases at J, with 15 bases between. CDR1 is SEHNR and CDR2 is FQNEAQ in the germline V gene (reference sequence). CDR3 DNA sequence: TGTGCCAGCAGCCCATGGGCAGGGGCGAGCACAGATACGCAGTATTTT. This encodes CASSPWAGASTDTQYF. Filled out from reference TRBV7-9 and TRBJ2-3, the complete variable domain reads DTGVSQNPRHKITKRGQNVTFRCDPISEHNRLYWYRQTLGQGPEFLTYFQNEAQLEKSRLLSDRFSAERPKGSFSTLEIQRTEQGDSAMYLCASSPWAGASTDTQYFGPGTRLTVL.

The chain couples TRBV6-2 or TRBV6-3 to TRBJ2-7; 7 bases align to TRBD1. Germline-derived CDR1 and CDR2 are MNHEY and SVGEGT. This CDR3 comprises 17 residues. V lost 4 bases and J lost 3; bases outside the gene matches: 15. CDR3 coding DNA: TGTGCCAGCAGTTTCCCGCCCCCGGACAGGACTGACTACGAGCAGTACTTC. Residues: CASSFPPPDRTDYEQYF.

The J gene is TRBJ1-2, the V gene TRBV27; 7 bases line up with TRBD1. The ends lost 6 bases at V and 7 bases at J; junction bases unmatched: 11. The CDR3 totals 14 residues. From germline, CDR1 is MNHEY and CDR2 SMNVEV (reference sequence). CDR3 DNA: TGTGCCAGCAGCCTATCACAGGGGACCCGTGGCTACACCTTC. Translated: CASSLSQGTRGYTF.

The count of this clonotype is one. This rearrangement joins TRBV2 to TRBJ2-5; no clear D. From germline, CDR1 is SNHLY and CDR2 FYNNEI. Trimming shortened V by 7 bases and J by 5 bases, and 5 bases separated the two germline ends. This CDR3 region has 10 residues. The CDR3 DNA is TGTGCCAGCATCGGGGAGACCCAGTACTTC. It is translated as CASIGETQYF.

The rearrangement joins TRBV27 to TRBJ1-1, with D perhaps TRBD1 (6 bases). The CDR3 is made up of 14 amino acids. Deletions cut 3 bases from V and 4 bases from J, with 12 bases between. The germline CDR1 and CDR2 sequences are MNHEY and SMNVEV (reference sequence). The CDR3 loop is CASSLTGTRTEAFF. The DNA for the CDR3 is TGTGCCAGCAGTTTGACAGGAACCCGCACTGAAGCTTTCTTT.

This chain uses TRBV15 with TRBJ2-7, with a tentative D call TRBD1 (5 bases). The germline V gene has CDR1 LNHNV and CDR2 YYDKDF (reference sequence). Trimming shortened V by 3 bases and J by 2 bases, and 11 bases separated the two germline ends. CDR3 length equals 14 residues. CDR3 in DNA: TGTGCCACCAGCAGGTCAGACAGTCCCTACGAGCAGTACTTC. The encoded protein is CATSRSDSPYEQYF.

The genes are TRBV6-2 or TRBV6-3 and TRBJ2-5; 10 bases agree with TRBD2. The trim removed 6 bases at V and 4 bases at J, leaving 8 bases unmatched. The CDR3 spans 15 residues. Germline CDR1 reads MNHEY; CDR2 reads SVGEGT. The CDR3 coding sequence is TGTGCCAGCAGCCCACCGATAGCGGGAGGAGAGACCCAGTACTTC. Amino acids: CASSPPIAGGETQYF.

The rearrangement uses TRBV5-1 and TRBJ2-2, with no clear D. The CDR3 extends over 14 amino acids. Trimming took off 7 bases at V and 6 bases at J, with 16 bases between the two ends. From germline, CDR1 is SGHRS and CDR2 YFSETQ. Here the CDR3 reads CASESEVFPGELFF. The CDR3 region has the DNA TGCGCCAGCGAATCCGAAGTTTTCCCCGGGGAGCTGTTTTTT.

The CDR3 loop reads CASSSGGSVSPAMAGELFF. CDR3 nucleotides: TGTGCCAGCAGCTCCGGAGGGAGTGTGTCCCCCGCGATGGCCGGGGAGCTGTTTTTT. The chain has TRBV7-9 and TRBJ2-2, with a possible D match to TRBD2 (6 bases). The CDR3 length is 19 residues. V was trimmed by 4 bases and J by 6 bases, leaving 27 bases between them. Germline loops: CDR1 SEHNR, CDR2 FQNEAQ (reference sequence).

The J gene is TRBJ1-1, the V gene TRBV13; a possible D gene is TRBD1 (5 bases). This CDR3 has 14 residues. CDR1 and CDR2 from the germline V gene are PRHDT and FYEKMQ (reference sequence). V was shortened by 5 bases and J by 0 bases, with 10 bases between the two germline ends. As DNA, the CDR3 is TGTGCCAGCAGCCTCCGGGACCTGAACACTGAAGCTTTCTTT. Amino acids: CASSLRDLNTEAFF.

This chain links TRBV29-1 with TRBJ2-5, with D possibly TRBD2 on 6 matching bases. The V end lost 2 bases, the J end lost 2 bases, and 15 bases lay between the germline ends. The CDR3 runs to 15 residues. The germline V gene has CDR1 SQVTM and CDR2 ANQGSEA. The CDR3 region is CSVESVAVVQETQYF. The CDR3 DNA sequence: TGCAGCGTTGAATCGGTAGCGGTCGTTCAAGAGACCCAGTACTTC.